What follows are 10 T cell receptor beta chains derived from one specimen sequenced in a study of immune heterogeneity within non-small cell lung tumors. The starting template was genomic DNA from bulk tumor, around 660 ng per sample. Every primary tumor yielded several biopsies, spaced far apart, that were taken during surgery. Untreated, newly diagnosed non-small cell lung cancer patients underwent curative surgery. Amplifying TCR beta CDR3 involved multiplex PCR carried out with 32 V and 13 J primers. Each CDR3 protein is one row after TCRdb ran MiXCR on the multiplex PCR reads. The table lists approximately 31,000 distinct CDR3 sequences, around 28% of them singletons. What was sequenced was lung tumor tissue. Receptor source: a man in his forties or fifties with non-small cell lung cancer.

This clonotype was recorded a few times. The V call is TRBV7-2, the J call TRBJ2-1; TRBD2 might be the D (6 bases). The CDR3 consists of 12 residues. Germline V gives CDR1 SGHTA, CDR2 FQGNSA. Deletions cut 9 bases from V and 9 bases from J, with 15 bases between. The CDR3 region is CASLSGRGEQFF. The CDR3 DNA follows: TGTGCCAGTCTAAGCGGGCGGGGTGAGCAGTTCTTC. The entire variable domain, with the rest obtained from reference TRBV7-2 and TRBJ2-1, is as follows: GAGVSQSPSNKVTEKGKDVELRCDPISGHTALYWYRQSLGQGLEFLIYFQGNSAPDKSGLPSDRFSAERTGGSVSTLTIQRTQQEDSAVYLCASLSGRGEQFFGPGTRLTVL.

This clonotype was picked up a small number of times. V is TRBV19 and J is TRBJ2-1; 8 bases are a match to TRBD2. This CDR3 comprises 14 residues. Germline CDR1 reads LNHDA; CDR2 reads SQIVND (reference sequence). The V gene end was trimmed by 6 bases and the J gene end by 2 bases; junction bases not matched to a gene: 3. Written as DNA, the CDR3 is TGTGCCAGTAGCAGCGGGAGAGCCTACAATGAGCAGTTCTTC. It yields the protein CASSSGRAYNEQFF.

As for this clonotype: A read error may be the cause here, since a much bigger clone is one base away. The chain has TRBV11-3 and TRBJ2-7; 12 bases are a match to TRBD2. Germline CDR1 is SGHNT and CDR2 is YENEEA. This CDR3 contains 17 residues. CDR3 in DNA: TGTGCCAGCAGCCCAGAGCGGGGACTAGCGGGTTCTTGGGAGCATTACTTC. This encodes CASSPERGLAGSWEHYF.

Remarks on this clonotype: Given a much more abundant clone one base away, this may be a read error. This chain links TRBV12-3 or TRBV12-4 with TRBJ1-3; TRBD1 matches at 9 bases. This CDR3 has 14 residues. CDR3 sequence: CASSLRGTGTAIFF. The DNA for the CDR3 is TGTGCCAGCAGTCTTCGGGGGACAGGGACAGCCATATTTTTT.

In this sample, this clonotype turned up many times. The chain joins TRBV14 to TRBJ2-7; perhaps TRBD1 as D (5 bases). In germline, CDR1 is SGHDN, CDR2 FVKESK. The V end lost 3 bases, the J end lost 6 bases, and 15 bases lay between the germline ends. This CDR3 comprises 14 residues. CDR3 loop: CASSHTQGRFEQYF. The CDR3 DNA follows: TGTGCCAGCAGCCATACCCAGGGTCGGTTCGAGCAGTACTTC. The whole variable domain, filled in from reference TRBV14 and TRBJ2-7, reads EAGVTQFPSHSVIEKGQTVTLRCDPISGHDNLYWYRRVMGKEIKFLLHFVKESKQDESGMPNNRFLAERTGGTYSTLKVQPAELEDSGVYFCASSHTQGRFEQYFGPGTRLTVT.

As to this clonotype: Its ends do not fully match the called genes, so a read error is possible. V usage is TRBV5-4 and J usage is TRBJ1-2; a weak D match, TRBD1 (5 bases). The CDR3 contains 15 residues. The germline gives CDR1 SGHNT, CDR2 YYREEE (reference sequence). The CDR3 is CARSWGGGEGYGYTF. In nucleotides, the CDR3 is TGTGCCCGCAGCTGGGGGGGGGGTGAAGGCTATGGCTACACCTTC.

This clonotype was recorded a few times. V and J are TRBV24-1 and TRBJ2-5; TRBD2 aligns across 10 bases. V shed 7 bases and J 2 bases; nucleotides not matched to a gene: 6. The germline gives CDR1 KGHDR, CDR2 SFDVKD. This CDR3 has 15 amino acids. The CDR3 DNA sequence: TGTGCCACCAGCCGCGGACTAGCGGAGCAAGAGACCCAGTACTTC. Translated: CATSRGLAEQETQYF.

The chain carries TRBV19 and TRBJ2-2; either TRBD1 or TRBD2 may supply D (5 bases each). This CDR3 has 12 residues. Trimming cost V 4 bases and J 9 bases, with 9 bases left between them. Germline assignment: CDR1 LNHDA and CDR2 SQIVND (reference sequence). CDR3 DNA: TGTGCCAGTAGTAAGGGACCCTGGGAGCTGTTTTTT. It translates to CASSKGPWELFF.

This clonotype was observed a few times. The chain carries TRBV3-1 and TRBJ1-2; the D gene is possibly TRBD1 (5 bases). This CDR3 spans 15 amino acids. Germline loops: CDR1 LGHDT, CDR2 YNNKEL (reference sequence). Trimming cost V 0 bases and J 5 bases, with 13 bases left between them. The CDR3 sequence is CASSQESRDWYGYTF. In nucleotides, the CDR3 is TGTGCCAGCAGCCAAGAGAGCAGGGACTGGTATGGCTACACCTTC.

CDR3 DNA sequence: TGCGCCAGCAGCTCGTTGCGGGGGGGCGCGTCTGGGGCCAACGTCCTGACTTTC. It codes for CASSSLRGGASGANVLTF. V is TRBV5-1 and J is TRBJ2-6; 9 bases fit TRBD2. CDR3 length equals 18 residues. CDR1 is SGHRS and CDR2 is YFSETQ in the germline V gene. J was trimmed by 1 base and V by 3 bases; bases with no gene match: 8. Full variable domain (remainder filled in from reference TRBV5-1 and TRBJ2-6): KAGVTQTPRYLIKTRGQQVTLSCSPISGHRSVSWYQQTPGQGLQFLFEYFSETQRNKGNFPGRFSGRQFSNSRSEMNVSTLELGDSALYLCASSSLRGGASGANVLTFGAGSRLTVL.